This T cell receptor beta chain comes out of a study of blood T cell repertoires in COVID-19 (dated by TCRdb to about 2020). As for the study more broadly: Samples from collaborators originated in the United States, Italy and Spain and spanned both the acute and convalescent phases of COVID-19. The material from the prospective study consisted of cDNA or gDNA derived from T cells, B-cell-depleted T cells, or PBMCs. Subjects who had been exposed to COVID-19, were actively infected with it, or had recovered from it provided the deeply sampled blood TCRbeta repertoires that made up the dataset. The repertoires were made available in a free public database intended to serve as a resource for research on the immune response to SARS-CoV-2. Samples came from the ongoing ImmuneRACE study (first 160 participants) plus 1,254 subjects from 6 global collaborators. A de-identified subject ID, COVID-19 status, age in years and sex were almost always included in the sample metadata. HLA class I and class II types, where available, came from metadata supplied by the sample provider rather than from assay-based typing. The paper as a whole reports these results and caveats: The quantity of clinical and demographic metadata differed by source and by participant and was supplied without curation.

The germline V gene (reference sequence) gives CDR1 as SGHNT and CDR2 as YYREEE. Trimming costs V 6 bases and J 8 bases, and their ends lie 14 bases apart. The CDR3 runs 12 residues from the cysteine to the phenylalanine. The sequence is cut down to CDR3 DNA, 36 bases in frame from base 1. TCRbeta CDR3 regions were amplified from genomic DNA using the immunoSEQ Assay, a bias-controlled multiplex PCR. The original pipeline was this. The number of nucleated cells in each sample was estimated from the amplification of reference gene primers within the assay. To quantify the absolute abundance of each unique TCRbeta CDR3 rearrangement, sequence reads were collapsed and filtered. For each sample, productive Simpson clonality was calculated as the square root of Simpson's diversity index over productive rearrangements. Entries here come from immuneACCESS through TCRdb and include only in-frame sequences with V and J called. Some clones fail to appear in such tables; in the studies checked, an unresolved V gene covers under half of the shortfall, and the cause of the remainder is unknown. The V and J calls and the clone size are those of that table, but D and trimming were determined from the DNA. Here the sample has about 150,000 clones; around 89% occur a single time. The ten largest clones capture 0.95% to 1.5% of the sample.

There are a few counts of this clone. The antigen it recognizes is unknown. No base quality information exists; no much larger clone differs at one position. Participants in the prospective study were enrolled through a virtual design, were aged about 18 to 89 years, and lived in approximately 24 United States geographic areas. To assign participants to cohorts, the prospective study relied on clinical history that participants themselves reported in a screening survey and a study questionnaire. Mobile phlebotomists in the prospective study collected whole blood, serum and a nasopharyngeal or oropharyngeal swab from every participant. Additional blood draws and questionnaires over an approximately 2-month period could optionally be provided by prospective study participants. Prospective study blood samples were shipped either frozen or at room temperature before DNA extraction.

The sample taken for sequencing was PBMCs or T cells enriched from blood (not recorded which). This TCR was sampled from a woman aged 30 to 39 with acute COVID-19. The V and J genes are TRBV5-4 and TRBJ1-1, and perhaps TRBD1 as D gene, on 6 matching bases. The nucleotides are TGTGCCAGCAAGGGGGAACAGAGAGAAGCTTTCTTT. The encoded protein is CASKGEQREAFF.